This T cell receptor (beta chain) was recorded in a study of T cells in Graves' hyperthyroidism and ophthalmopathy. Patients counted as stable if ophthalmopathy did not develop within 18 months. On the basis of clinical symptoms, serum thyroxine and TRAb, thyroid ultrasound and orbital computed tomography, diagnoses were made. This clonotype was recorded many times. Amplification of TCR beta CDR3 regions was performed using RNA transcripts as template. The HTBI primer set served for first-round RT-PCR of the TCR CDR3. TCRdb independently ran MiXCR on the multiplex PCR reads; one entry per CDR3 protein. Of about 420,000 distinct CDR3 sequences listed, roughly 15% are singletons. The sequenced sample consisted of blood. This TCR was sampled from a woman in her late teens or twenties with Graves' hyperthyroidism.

DNA for the CDR3: TGCAGTGCTAGAGATCGGGGACTAGCGGGAGGGCCGTACGAGCAGTACTTC. Protein product: CSARDRGLAGGPYEQYF. The chain links TRBV20-1 to TRBJ2-7; 16 bases are shared with TRBD2. The trim removed 0 bases at V and 4 bases at J, leaving 6 bases unmatched. CDR3 length equals 17 residues. Per germline, CDR1 DFQATT and CDR2 SNEGSKA (reference sequence).